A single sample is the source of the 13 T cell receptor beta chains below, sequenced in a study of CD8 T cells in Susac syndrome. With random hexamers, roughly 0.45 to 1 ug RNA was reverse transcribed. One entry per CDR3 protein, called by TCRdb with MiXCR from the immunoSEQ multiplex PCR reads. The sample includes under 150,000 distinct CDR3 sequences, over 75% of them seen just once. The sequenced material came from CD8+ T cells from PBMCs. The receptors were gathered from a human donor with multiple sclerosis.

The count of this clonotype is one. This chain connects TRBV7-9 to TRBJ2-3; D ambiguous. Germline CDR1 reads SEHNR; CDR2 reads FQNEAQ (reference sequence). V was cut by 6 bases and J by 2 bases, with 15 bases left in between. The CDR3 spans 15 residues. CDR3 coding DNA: TGTGCCAGCAGTCTCAGGACCCGGATCACAGATACGCAGTATTTT. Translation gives CASSLRTRITDTQYF. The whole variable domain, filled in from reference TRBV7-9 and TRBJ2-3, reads DTGVSQNPRHKITKRGQNVTFRCDPISEHNRLYWYRQTLGQGPEFLTYFQNEAQLEKSRLLSDRFSAERPKGSFSTLEIQRTEQGDSAMYLCASSLRTRITDTQYFGPGTRLTVL.

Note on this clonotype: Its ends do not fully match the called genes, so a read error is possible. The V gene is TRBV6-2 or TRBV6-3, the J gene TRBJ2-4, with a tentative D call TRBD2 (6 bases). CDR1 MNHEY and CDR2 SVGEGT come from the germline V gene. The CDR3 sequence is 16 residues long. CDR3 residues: CASSYIGSGAQNIQYF. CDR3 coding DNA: TGTGCCAGCAGCTATATCGGTAGCGGAGCCCAAAACATTCAGTACTTC.

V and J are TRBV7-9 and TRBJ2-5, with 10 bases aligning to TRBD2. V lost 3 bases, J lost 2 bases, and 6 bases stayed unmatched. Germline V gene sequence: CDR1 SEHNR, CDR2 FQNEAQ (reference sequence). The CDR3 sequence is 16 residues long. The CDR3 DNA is TGTGCCAGCAGCTTGATTAGCGGGGGGCCTCAAGAGACCCAGTACTTC. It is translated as CASSLISGGPQETQYF.

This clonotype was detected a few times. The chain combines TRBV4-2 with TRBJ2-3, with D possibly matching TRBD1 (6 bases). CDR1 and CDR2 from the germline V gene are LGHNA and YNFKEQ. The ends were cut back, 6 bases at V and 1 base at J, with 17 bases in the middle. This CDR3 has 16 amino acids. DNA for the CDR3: TGTGCCAGCAGACTACCTTGGGGGCGACGCACAGATACGCAGTATTTT. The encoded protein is CASRLPWGRRTDTQYF.

CDR3 in DNA: TGTGCCAGCAGTTTATCGGCGTCATCCTACAATGAGCAGTTCTTC. Residues: CASSLSASSYNEQFF. The chain combines TRBV27 with TRBJ2-1, with no clear D. Germline V gene sequence: CDR1 MNHEY, CDR2 SMNVEV (reference sequence). Trimming took off 0 bases at V and 1 base at J, with 7 bases between the two ends. The length of the CDR3 is 15 residues.

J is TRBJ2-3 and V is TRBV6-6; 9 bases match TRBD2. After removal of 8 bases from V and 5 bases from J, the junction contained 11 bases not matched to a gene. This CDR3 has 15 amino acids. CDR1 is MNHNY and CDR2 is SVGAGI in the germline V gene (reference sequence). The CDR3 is CASLFAGGPGDTQYF. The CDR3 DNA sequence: TGTGCCAGCCTGTTTGCGGGAGGGCCCGGAGATACGCAGTATTTT.

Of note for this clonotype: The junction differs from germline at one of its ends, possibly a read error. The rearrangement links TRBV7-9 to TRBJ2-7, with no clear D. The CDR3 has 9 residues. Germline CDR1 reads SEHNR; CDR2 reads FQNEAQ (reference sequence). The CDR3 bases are TGTGCCACCACACCCAGTCTGGTCTTC. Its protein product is CATTPSLVF.

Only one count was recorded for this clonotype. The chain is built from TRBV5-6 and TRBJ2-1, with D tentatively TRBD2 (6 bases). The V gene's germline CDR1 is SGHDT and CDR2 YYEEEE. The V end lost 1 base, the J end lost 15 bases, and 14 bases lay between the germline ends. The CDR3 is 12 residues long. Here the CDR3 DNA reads TGTGCCAGCAGCTTGAGAGCGGGTTATTGGTTCTTC. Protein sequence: CASSLRAGYWFF.

DNA for the CDR3: TGTGCCAGCAGCCAAGATGTAGGGACACCACCAGGTTATGGCTACACCTTC. It is translated as CASSQDVGTPPGYGYTF. The chain carries TRBV3-1 and TRBJ1-2, with a possible D match to TRBD1 (6 bases). Germline CDR1 reads LGHDT; CDR2 reads YNNKEL (reference sequence). This CDR3 comprises 17 residues. Trimming removed 0 bases from V and 5 bases from J, with 19 bases in between.

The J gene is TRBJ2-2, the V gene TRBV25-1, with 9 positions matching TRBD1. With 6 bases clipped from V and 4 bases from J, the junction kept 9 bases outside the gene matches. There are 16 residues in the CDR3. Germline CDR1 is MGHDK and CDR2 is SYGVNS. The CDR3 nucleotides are TGTGCCAGCAGGGTAACGGGACAGGGTACCACCGGGGAGCTGTTTTTT. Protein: CASRVTGQGTTGELFF.

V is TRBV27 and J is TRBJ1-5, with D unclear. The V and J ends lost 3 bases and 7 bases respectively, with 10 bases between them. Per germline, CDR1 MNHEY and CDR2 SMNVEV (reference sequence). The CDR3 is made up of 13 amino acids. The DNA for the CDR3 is TGTGCCAGCAGTTTGGAGGGAGACCAGCCCCAGCATTTT. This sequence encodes CASSLEGDQPQHF.

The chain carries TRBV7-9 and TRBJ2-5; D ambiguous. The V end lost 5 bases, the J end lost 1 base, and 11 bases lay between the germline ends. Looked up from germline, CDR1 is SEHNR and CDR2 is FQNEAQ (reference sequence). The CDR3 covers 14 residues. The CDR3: CASSPDLSQETQYF. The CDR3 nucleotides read TGTGCCAGCAGCCCTGACCTTAGCCAAGAGACCCAGTACTTC.

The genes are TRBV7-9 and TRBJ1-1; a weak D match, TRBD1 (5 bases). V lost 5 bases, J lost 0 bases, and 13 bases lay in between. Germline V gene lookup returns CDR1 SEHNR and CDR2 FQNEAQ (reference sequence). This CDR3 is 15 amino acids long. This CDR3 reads CASSLGRGMNTEAFF. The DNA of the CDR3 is TGTGCCAGCAGCCTTGGGAGGGGAATGAACACTGAAGCTTTCTTT.